These 20 T cell receptor beta chains came from one sample sequenced in a study of spatial heterogeneity in lung cancer. TCRdb re-derived calls from the 5' RACE reads in MiXCR, one entry per CDR3 protein. Here the sample spans approximately 11,000 distinct CDR3 sequences, approximately 3.5% being singletons. Time point: sample taken at primary tumor resection. Sequencing was performed on whole RNA extracted from tumor and nontumor lung tissue, or from frozen PBMC, and the material was left unsorted. Here the sequenced sample was PBMCs, taken at surgery. The receptors derive from a female donor with early-stage non-small cell lung cancer.

This clonotype appeared many times. Since the library was made to target alpha chains, this beta chain is a stray read and its abundance is not meaningful. The chain has TRBV11-2 and TRBJ2-7; 12 bases align to TRBD2. The CDR3 spans 15 residues. J lost 2 bases, V lost 4 bases, and 3 bases had no gene match. Per germline, CDR1 SGHAT and CDR2 FQNNGV. Written as DNA, the CDR3 is TGTGCCAGCAGCTACGCTAGCGGGGGGGCCTACGAGCAGTACTTC. As protein: CASSYASGGAYEQYF.

This clonotype was counted ten times or more. This beta chain represents an off-target read in a library built for alpha chains; its size is of limited meaning. The rearrangement uses TRBV28 and TRBJ2-3; a weak D match, TRBD1 (6 bases). The CDR3 runs 15 residues. CDR1 and CDR2 (germline): MDHEN, SYDVKM. The V gene lost 3 bases and the J gene lost 4 bases, with 14 bases spanning the gap. CDR3 amino acids: CASSLVQGFSDTQYF. The CDR3 DNA is TGTGCCAGCAGTTTGGTACAGGGCTTTTCAGATACGCAGTATTTT.

This clonotype was counted many times. This beta chain is off target for a library built for alpha chains, so its abundance means little. The genes are TRBV7-2 and TRBJ2-1; D not resolved. CDR1 is SGHTA, CDR2 FQGNSA, per germline. The CDR3 runs 16 residues. The V gene lost 1 base and the J gene lost 7 bases, with 17 bases spanning the gap. The CDR3 protein is CASSLEGRRLGNEQFF. The CDR3 nucleotides read TGTGCCAGCAGCTTAGAAGGTAGACGTTTAGGAAATGAGCAGTTCTTC.

Many counts were recorded for this clonotype. The library was designed around alpha chains, so this beta chain is a stray read whose abundance carries little weight. The rearrangement links TRBV5-6 to TRBJ2-3; unclear D gene. V lost 1 base to trimming and J lost 0 bases, with 15 bases between them. Germline CDR1 is SGHDT and CDR2 is YYEEEE. This CDR3 has 17 amino acids. CDR3 protein: CASSLSVGMASTDTQYF. CDR3 DNA sequence: TGTGCCAGCAGCTTGTCGGTCGGAATGGCTAGCACAGATACGCAGTATTTT.

This clonotype has at least ten counts. A library prepared for alpha chains yielded this beta chain as an off-target read; its size is of little meaning. The V call is TRBV6-6, the J call TRBJ2-7, with 9 bases matching TRBD1. Germline loops: CDR1 MNHNY, CDR2 SVGAGI (reference sequence). The CDR3 length is 15 residues. Trimming cost V 4 bases and J 6 bases; bases outside gene matches: 10. The CDR3: CASSSTPGTGSEQYF. In nucleotides, the CDR3 is TGTGCCAGCAGTTCGACTCCCGGGACAGGGTCCGAGCAGTACTTC.

This clonotype showed up many times. The library was designed around alpha chains, so this beta chain is a stray read whose abundance carries little weight. This chain joins TRBV7-2 and TRBJ1-1, with a tentative D call TRBD1 (5 bases). V lost 5 bases and J 1 base, leaving 11 bases between the germline ends. CDR3 length: 14 residues. From germline, CDR1 is SGHTA and CDR2 FQGNSA. CDR3 bases: TGTGCCAGCAGCCGGAGTGGGGGGAACACTGAAGCTTTCTTT. It is translated as CASSRSGGNTEAFF.

In regard to this clonotype: As an off-target read in a library built for alpha chains, this beta chain has a frequency of little significance. V gene TRBV12-3 or TRBV12-4 combines with J gene TRBJ2-5; perhaps TRBD2 as D (5 bases). The CDR3 has 13 amino acids. V lost 2 bases, J lost 4 bases, and 8 bases lay in between. The DNA for the CDR3 is TGTGCCAGCAGTTTACCCGAGGGAGAGACCCAGTACTTC. The encoded protein is CASSLPEGETQYF.

This clonotype was detected many times. With the library built for alpha chains, this beta chain is off target and its frequency is not meaningful. V usage is TRBV6-1 and J usage is TRBJ2-1; possible D gene TRBD1, 5 bases. The CDR3 has 15 residues. Germline V CDR1 and CDR2: MNHNS, SASEGT. The V end was cut by 5 bases, the J end by 4 bases, with 15 bases between. CDR3 protein: CASSPQGLSYNEQFF. Here the CDR3 DNA reads TGTGCCAGCAGTCCTCAGGGCCTATCTTACAATGAGCAGTTCTTC.

This clonotype was seen a few times. A much larger clone differs by one base, so this may be a read error. This beta chain was picked up by a library intended for alpha chains and is off target, so its count carries little meaning. The chain combines TRBV9 with TRBJ2-3; the match to TRBD2 covers 9 bases. Germline CDR1 and CDR2: SGDLS and YYNGEE. CDR3 size: 16 residues. CDR3 sequence reads: CVSSASGGTSTDTQYF. In DNA form, the CDR3 reads TGTGTCAGCAGCGCGAGCGGGGGGACTAGCACAGATACGCAGTATTTT.

This clonotype was recorded many times. The library was prepared for alpha chains; this beta chain is a stray read, so its frequency means little. The chain uses TRBV11-1 and TRBJ2-7; no firm D call. V shed 5 bases and J shed 2 bases, with 10 bases lying between them. Germline V lookup: CDR1 SGHAT, CDR2 FQDESV (reference sequence). The CDR3 is 13 amino acids. CDR3 region: CASSRGETYEQYF. DNA of the CDR3: TGTGCCAGCAGCCGCGGTGAAACCTACGAGCAGTACTTC.

This clonotype was seen repeatedly, ten times or more. Within a library made for alpha chains, this beta chain is off target, and its count is uninformative. V and J are TRBV28 and TRBJ2-1; 12 bases agree with TRBD2. V dropped 5 bases and J dropped 7; count of bases not matched to a gene: 3. From germline, CDR1 is MDHEN and CDR2 SYDVKM. The CDR3 contains 14 residues. The CDR3 nucleotides read TGTGCCAGCAGTCCTGGGACTAGCGGGAATGAGCAGTTCTTC. This sequence encodes CASSPGTSGNEQFF.

This clonotype was counted at least ten times. This beta chain turned up in a library designed for alpha chains; as an off-target read, its abundance says little. This sequence joins TRBV7-2 and TRBJ2-5; 15 bases align to TRBD2. Germline values: CDR1 SGHTA, CDR2 FQGNSA. Germline trimming cut 4 bases from V and 2 bases from J; bases unmatched to any gene: 2. The CDR3 runs to 16 residues. CDR3 sequence reads: CASSSGLAGGQETQYF. CDR3 DNA: TGTGCCAGCAGCTCGGGACTAGCGGGAGGTCAAGAGACCCAGTACTTC.

This clonotype was counted at least ten times. Found in a library prepared for alpha chains, this beta chain is an off-target read, and its abundance has little meaning. This sequence joins TRBV20-1 and TRBJ2-3; D unresolved. Trimming pared 6 bases from V and 2 bases from J, leaving 6 bases between. The germline V gene encodes CDR1 DFQATT and CDR2 SNEGSKA (reference sequence). The CDR3 runs to 11 residues. The CDR3 sequence: CSAATTDTQYF. CDR3 nucleotide sequence: TGCAGTGCCGCGACCACAGATACGCAGTATTTT.

Concerning this clonotype itself: As an off-target read in a library built for alpha chains, this beta chain has a frequency of little significance. The V call is TRBV11-2, the J call TRBJ2-3, with D possibly being TRBD1 (7 bases). The germline gives CDR1 SGHAT, CDR2 FQNNGV. The CDR3 spans 16 residues. Trimming removed 5 bases from V and 4 bases from J, with 19 bases in between. CDR3 amino acids: CASSLQGLGGPDTQYF. CDR3 in DNA: TGTGCCAGCAGCCTACAGGGGTTAGGGGGGCCAGATACGCAGTATTTT.

This clonotype was observed a few times. Because this beta chain is a stray read in a library intended to capture alpha chains, its abundance should not be given much weight. V usage is TRBV19 and J usage is TRBJ2-1; 8 bases match TRBD2. The CDR3 covers 12 residues. V lost 5 bases and J lost 10; bases outside the gene matches: 4. Germline V gene data show CDR1 as LNHDA and CDR2 as SQIVND (reference sequence). CDR3 protein: CASSHIAGEQFF. CDR3 in DNA: TGTGCCAGTAGTCACATAGCGGGGGAGCAGTTCTTC. Combining the CDR3 with reference TRBV19 and TRBJ2-1 gives the whole variable domain DGGITQSPKYLFRKEGQNVTLSCEQNLNHDAMYWYRQDPGQGLRLIYYSQIVNDFQKGDIAEGYSVSREKKESFPLTVTSAQKNPTAFYLCASSHIAGEQFFGPGTRLTVL.

This clonotype was detected ten times or more. This beta chain was picked up by a library intended for alpha chains and is off target, so its count carries little meaning. The chain carries TRBV20-1 and TRBJ2-5; perhaps TRBD2 as D (5 bases). The ends were cut back, 3 bases at V and 8 bases at J, with 10 bases in the middle. The V gene's germline CDR1 is DFQATT and CDR2 SNEGSKA (reference sequence). CDR3 length equals 11 residues. CDR3 sequence: CSASAGVTQYF. In nucleotides, the CDR3 is TGCAGTGCTAGTGCCGGGGTCACCCAGTACTTC.

This clonotype was found many times. This beta chain came through as a stray read in a library set up for alpha chains, and its size says little. The chain couples TRBV20-1 to TRBJ2-2; D tentatively fits TRBD1 or TRBD2 (6 bases each). The CDR3 totals 18 residues. Germline V lookup: CDR1 DFQATT, CDR2 SNEGSKA (reference sequence). Trimming removed 0 bases from V and 0 bases from J, with 17 bases in between. CDR3 nucleotides: TGCAGTGCTAGAGAACCTGACTTCGGGGGCACGAACACCGGGGAGCTGTTTTTT. It encodes CSAREPDFGGTNTGELFF.

This clonotype was counted at least ten times. This beta chain came through as a stray read in a library set up for alpha chains, and its size says little. V gene TRBV4-3 combines with J gene TRBJ2-1; tentative D call: TRBD2 (5 bases). V was shortened by 1 base and J by 4 bases, with 14 bases between the two germline ends. There are 16 residues in the CDR3. CDR1 and CDR2 from the germline V gene are LGHNA and YSLEER. The CDR3 DNA reads as TGCGCCAGCAGCCAAGGGTGGAGAGGGATGTACAATGAGCAGTTCTTC. Its translation: CASSQGWRGMYNEQFF.

This clonotype was seen at least ten times. Since the library was made to target alpha chains, this beta chain is a stray read and its abundance is not meaningful. The rearrangement joins TRBV5-4 to TRBJ2-3; maybe TRBD2 (5 bases). Per germline, CDR1 SGHNT and CDR2 YYREEE (reference sequence). This CDR3 has 11 amino acids. V lost 2 bases, J lost 13 bases, and 11 bases lay in between. CDR3 sequence (DNA): TGTGCCAGCAGCTTCAGGACTCACGAGTATTTT. Its translation: CASSFRTHEYF.

This clonotype qualifies as medium-sized (0.01 to 0.1%). This beta chain slipped into a library made for alpha chains as a stray read, so its size is not meaningful. This chain links TRBV11-2 with TRBJ2-3, with 11 positions matching TRBD2. There are 17 residues in the CDR3. Germline trimming cut 1 base from V and 2 bases from J; bases unmatched to any gene: 5. The germline CDR1 and CDR2 sequences are SGHAT and FQNNGV. In nucleotides, the CDR3 is TGTGCCAGCAGCTTAGTGGCTAGCGGGGGGCCCACAGATACGCAGTATTTT. It specifies CASSLVASGGPTDTQYF.